These T cell receptor beta chains were read from a single sample in a study of long-term antiretroviral therapy in people with HIV. Only in-frame clones appear in the TCRdb table, and some are missing; sequencing was by immunoSEQ multiplex PCR. This table holds around 9,600 clones, around 77% found once. Sequenced here: unsorted PBMCs, sampled 0.4 years before starting antiretroviral therapy. These receptors were obtained from a man younger than 45 with HIV. Both conserved end residues are part of each CDR3. The D gene is left open where the match is weak. Clone size is given for some rows only: seen once, a few or many times, or a class if the clone is expanded.

>-|-|TRBV5-1|TRBJ1-1
TGCGCCAGCAGCTTGGCCGGCGAGGGTGGGAGATTGAACACTGAAGCTTTCTTT
CASSLAGEGGRLNTEAFF
>-|-|TRBV29-1|TRBJ1-1
TGCAGCGTTTCTTGGTATCTGGGGCCCAGCACTGAAGCTTTCTTT
CSVSWYLGPSTEAFF
>-|-|TRBV7-9|TRBJ1-6
TGTGCCAGCAGCTTATTCGGGGATAATTCACCCCTCCACTTT
CASSLFGDNSPLHF
>-|TRBD1|TRBV28|TRBJ1-2
TGTGCCAGCAGACCGAGACAGGGGGTTGACTATGGCTACACCTTC
CASRPRQGVDYGYTF
>-|TRBD1|TRBV6-1|TRBJ1-1
TGTGCCAGCAGTGAGGGACAGGGTGGGGGCACTGAAGCTTTCTTT
CASSEGQGGGTEAFF
>-|TRBD1|TRBV9|TRBJ1-2
TGTGCCAGCAGCGTAGGAAGGGCAGGGGGCCCCACTAACTATGGCTACACCTTC
CASSVGRAGGPTNYGYTF
>-|TRBD1|TRBV5-1|TRBJ1-6
TGCGCCAGCAGTCGACAGGGGGCGCAGGATAATTCACCCCTCCACTTT
CASSRQGAQDNSPLHF
>-|-|TRBV7-8|TRBJ1-2
TGTGCCAGCAGCTTAGGCAATAGGGCCTATGGCTACACCTTC
CASSLGNRAYGYTF
>-|-|TRBV6-1|TRBJ2-1
TGTGCCAGCAGTGCCGGGGAAGTCCCCAATGAGCAGTTCTTC
CASSAGEVPNEQFF
>-|-|TRBV5-8|TRBJ1-1
TGTGCCAGCACCTCATTGTACCAAGCTTTCTTT
CASTSLYQAFF
>once|-|TRBV2|TRBJ2-7
TGTGCCAGCAGTGCTAGCGTCTTCTACGAGCAGTACTTC
CASSASVFYEQYF
>-|-|TRBV6-5|TRBJ2-7
TGTGCCAGCAGTCGGACGGGTCTTTATGAGCAGTACTTC
CASSRTGLYEQYF
>-|-|TRBV7-9|TRBJ1-1
TGTGCCAGCAGCTCCCTCGGGGAGGGGGTCCTCGGCACTGAAGCTTTCTTT
CASSSLGEGVLGTEAFF
>once|TRBD1|TRBV6-4|TRBJ1-1
TGTGCCAGCAGACAGGGGGAGAACACTGAAGCTTTCTTT
CASRQGENTEAFF
>large|-|TRBV10-1|TRBJ1-5
TGCGCCAGCAGTGAGAAGAGCAATCAGCCCCAGCATTTT
CASSEKSNQPQHF
>-|TRBD1|TRBV6-5|TRBJ2-1
TGTGCCAGCAGTTACTCGACGGGACAGGGGTACAATGAGCAGTTCTTC
CASSYSTGQGYNEQFF
>-|TRBD2|TRBV13|TRBJ2-5
TGTGCCAGCAGGCGGACTAGCGGGGGGCTACAAGAGACCCAGTACTTC
CASRRTSGGLQETQYF
>-|-|TRBV4-3|TRBJ2-5
TGCGCCAGCAGCCAAGACCAGGGGTTGGGAGAGACCCAGTACTTC
CASSQDQGLGETQYF
>-|TRBD1|TRBV7-9|TRBJ2-7
TGTGCCAGCAGACGGGACAGGGGTTACGAGCAGTACTTC
CASRRDRGYEQYF
>-|-|TRBV7-8|TRBJ2-7
TGTGCCAGCAGCTTAGTGAGTCGGGTTGGCTACGAGCAGTACTTC
CASSLVSRVGYEQYF
>-|TRBD2|TRBV5-6|TRBJ2-1
TGTGCCAGCAGCTTGACTAGCGGTATTCACAATGAGCAGTTCTTC
CASSLTSGIHNEQFF
>-|TRBD1|TRBV28|TRBJ1-5
TGTGCCAGCAGTTCCGGGACAGGGGGTATCAGCAATCAGCCCCAGCATTTT
CASSSGTGGISNQPQHF
>-|-|TRBV5-4|TRBJ2-7
TGTGCCAGCAGCTTAAGGTCGGGGGCAGCCTACGAGCAGTACTTC
CASSLRSGAAYEQYF
>-|TRBD1|TRBV2|TRBJ2-7
TGTGCCAGCAGTGCGGGACAGACCTACGAGCAGTACTTC
CASSAGQTYEQYF
>once|-|TRBV7-8|TRBJ2-5
TGTGCCAGCAGCCCCCCTGCCCTCCAAGAGACCCAGTACTTC
CASSPPALQETQYF
>-|TRBD2|TRBV15|TRBJ2-7
TGTGCCACCAGCAGGGGGACTAGCGGAGAGCAGTACTTC
CATSRGTSGEQYF
>-|-|TRBV7-2|TRBJ1-1
TGTGCCAGCAGCTCCGTCCCCTTCCCCCCTACAGGGTTTGTGGTTGAAGCTTTCTTT
CASSSVPFPPTGFVVEAFF
>-|TRBD1|TRBV28|TRBJ1-6
TGTGCCAGCAGTCCCCGGGAGGGGGCCTATTCACCCCTCCACTTT
CASSPREGAYSPLHF
>-|TRBD1|TRBV28|TRBJ1-6
TGTGCCAGCAGTTCCACTGCCGGGACAGGTAATTCACCCCTCCACTTT
CASSSTAGTGNSPLHF
>once|TRBD1|TRBV6-5|TRBJ1-2
TGTGCCAGCAGCCGGACAGGGTGGGTTGGCTACACCTTC
CASSRTGWVGYTF
>once|-|TRBV5-6|TRBJ2-2
TGTGCCAGCAGCTTAGGGATCAACACCGGGGAGCTGTTTTTT
CASSLGINTGELFF
>-|-|TRBV5-1|TRBJ2-2
TGCGCCAGCAGCTTGGCGGAGGGGGGCCCCGGGGAGCTGTTTTTT
CASSLAEGGPGELFF
>-|-|TRBV5-1|TRBJ2-5
TGCGCCAGCAGCCCGGGACGGGGCGCTAAAGAGACCCAGTACTTC
CASSPGRGAKETQYF
>-|-|TRBV7-2|TRBJ2-7
TGTGCCAGCAGCTTAGCCAGGGCGGTATACGAGCAGTACTTC
CASSLARAVYEQYF
>-|-|TRBV7-3|TRBJ1-1
TGTGCCAGCAGCTTAATTGGGGCCCCCAGTAGTCGGGTGAACACTGAAGCTTTCTTT
CASSLIGAPSSRVNTEAFF
>-|-|TRBV19|TRBJ1-1
TGTGCCAGTAGTTCCTTCGCTGAAGCTTTCTTT
CASSSFAEAFF
>-|-|TRBV18|TRBJ1-3
TGTGCCAGCTCACCTCGGACAGTCTCTGGAAACACCATATATTTT
CASSPRTVSGNTIYF
>few|-|TRBV4-2|TRBJ2-7
TGTGCCAGCAGCCAAGAGATCCACAGGGAGCAGTACTTC
CASSQEIHREQYF
>-|TRBD2|TRBV4-3|TRBJ2-7
TGCGCCAGCAGCCAAGAACTAGCGGGAGCGACCTCCTACGAGCAGTACTTC
CASSQELAGATSYEQYF
>-|-|TRBV7-6|TRBJ1-3
TGTGCCAGCAGTTCCCTGGTTGGTGGCTCTGGAAACACCATATATTTT
CASSSLVGGSGNTIYF
>-|-|TRBV30|TRBJ1-1
TGTGCCTGGAGTGTACGAGCCAGTAACACTGAAGCTTTCTTT
CAWSVRASNTEAFF
>-|TRBD2|TRBV28|TRBJ2-7
TGTGCCAGCCGGGAGGACATTCTCTACGAGCAGTACTTC
CASREDILYEQYF
>-|-|TRBV10-1|TRBJ1-5
TGCGCCAGCACCCCGACCTCACACCGAAATCAGCCCCAGCATTTT
CASTPTSHRNQPQHF
>once|-|TRBV28|TRBJ2-7
TGTGCCAGCAGTCCGAAGGGACAAGGACTACTCTCCTACGAGCAGTACTTC
CASSPKGQGLLSYEQYF